The 2 T cell receptor beta chains reported below all come from one sample, sequenced in a study of regulatory T cells in long-lasting Graves disease. Library construction for TCR beta used iRepertoire HTBI primers and Arm-PCR of CDR3 regions. TCRdb itself ran the multiplex PCR reads through MiXCR, one entry per CDR3 protein. The sample holds approximately 540,000 distinct CDR3 sequences, 12% seen once. Time point specified: newly diagnosed GD, antithyroid drugs for less than 3 months. The TCR library was prepared using RNA isolated from PBMCs. These data are also associated with another study on T cells in Graves' hyperthyroidism and ophthalmopathy.

The sample consisted of peripheral blood mononuclear cells (PBMCs), taken at new diagnosis, from a patient treated with antithyroid drugs. Receptors originate from a woman in her twenties or thirties with Graves disease.

This clonotype was found many times. The chain links TRBV6-1 to TRBJ2-2, with TRBD2 identical over 9 bases. CDR1 and CDR2 from the germline V gene are MNHNS and SASEGT. Trimming at V came to 8 bases and at J to 0 bases, leaving 16 bases not matched to a gene. The CDR3 length is 19 residues. The CDR3 is CASRTIQRLAVTNTGELFF. CDR3 nucleotide sequence: TGTGCCAGCCGGACCATACAAAGACTAGCGGTGACGAACACCGGGGAGCTGTTTTTT.

This clonotype came up many times. The chain combines TRBV30 with TRBJ1-6; D gene unclear. This CDR3 is 14 amino acids long. CDR1 and CDR2 from the germline V gene are GTSNPN and SVGIG (reference sequence). V lost 7 bases to trimming and J lost 0 bases, with 10 bases between them. For the CDR3, the DNA is TGTGCCTCGGACCGGAGCTCCTATAATTCACCCCTCCACTTT. Translated: CASDRSSYNSPLHF.